The clone carrying this TCR beta chain was seen a handful of times. Measured with immunoSEQ multiplex PCR; TCRdb has only the in-frame clones, and not every one. Among some 200,000 clones listed, 65% to 90% were seen once. This record comes from a study of blood T cell repertoires in COVID-19. At the level of the study: Nucleic acid was either cDNA or gDNA, and it came from T cells, B-cell-depleted T cells, or PBMCs.

The CDR3 is made up of 15 amino acids. The ends lost 6 bases at V and 2 bases at J; junction bases unmatched: 10. Germline V lookup: CDR1 SNHLY, CDR2 FYNNEI. The chain uses TRBV2 and TRBJ2-7; TRBD2 matches 7 bases. The sequenced sample was PBMCs or T cells enriched from blood (not recorded which). The source is a woman in her forties or fifties with acute COVID-19. The CDR3 region has the DNA TGTGCCAGCAGCGTTCGACTAGCTTCCACCTACGAGCAGTACTTC. Translated, it gives CASSVRLASTYEQYF.